This T cell receptor beta chain was identified during a study of beta chain features in type 1 diabetes (dated by TCRdb to 2016 to 2019). Background for the entire study: Mean age, gender distribution, total cell number and subset yield were not different between patients and healthy donors. A total of 90 million to 130 million sorted cells were examined across all samples, and a strong correlation was observed between cell number per subset and RNA yield. In the study, recently diagnosed type 1 diabetes patients and matched healthy donors were compared on the TCRB repertoires of their sorted circulating CD4+ T cell subsets. Regulatory and stem cell-like memory subsets were isolated from only 8 patients and about 8 healthy donors, whereas naive and central memory subsets came from all 30 or so donors. The study at large found these results: Because cDNA was sequenced instead of genomic DNA, activated cells with high expression could be over-represented, although the groups did not differ in activation or CD3 levels. Because the HLA sub-analyses included only small numbers of individuals, any influence of HLA type on TCRB rearrangement was left unresolved. Naive, central memory and regulatory TCRB repertoires appeared to be more alike among patients than among healthy donors. PCR might favor shorter templates, but patient and control samples were amplified and corrected together, so any skew would affect both groups equally. At VDJ recombination sites, patients with type 1 diabetes made fewer insertions and deleted more nucleotides, a pattern implying thymic rearrangement abnormalities. A moderate but significant shortening of TCRB CDR3 length was observed in type 1 diabetes patients in all four CD4+ subsets.

CDR1 and CDR2 are read off the germline V gene (reference sequence) as SEHNR and FQNEAQ. The CDR3 contains 11 residues, cysteine and phenylalanine counted. Just CDR3 DNA is preserved here, 33 bases in frame from base 1. V and J lose 2 bases and 15 bases, and a span of 11 bases separates them. The High Capacity cDNA Reverse Transcription Kit was used to reverse transcribe all of the isolated RNA, meaning that expressed TCRB transcripts were what got sequenced. Deep immunoSEQ sequencing was applied to naive, central memory and regulatory T cell samples, giving an average of roughly 3.5 million total reads per sample. Sorted cells were lysed in RLT buffer and RNA was extracted with DNase-treated RNeasy Micro or Mini kits, depending on cell number. Each cell subset was processed on its own to prevent cross-contamination, while patient and healthy donor samples were processed together. Using the immunoSEQ multiplex PCR, TCRB sequences were amplified from cDNA into 87-bp fragments spanning the CDR3 region. Amplicons were sequenced on the Illumina HiSeq platform. The study's own analysis went as follows. PCR bias was computationally corrected using synthetic template baselines, reads within Hamming distance 2 were collapsed, and singletons that could not be merged were discarded. Reads were aligned against IMGT to assign V, D and J genes, CDR3 length and insertions or deletions at six rearrangement sites. Within each subset, clonotype counts were normalized to the number of sorted cells before true diversity and Gini coefficients were calculated with the tcR R package. The overlap coefficient, calculated on TCRB nucleotide sequences, was used to measure repertoire sharing. Out-of-frame TCRB sequences from naive cells were analyzed as a proxy for the pre-selection repertoire. Sourced from immuneACCESS, this table was stored by TCRdb with only in-frame sequences that have V and J called. A share of the clones is absent; for the studies checked, an unresolved V gene accounts for under half, and the remainder has no known explanation. V and J calls and clone size are given by that table; D and trimming were obtained from the DNA. The sample contains hundreds of thousands of clones, over 12% of them found a single time. The ten largest clones add up to around 0.015% of the sample.

Regarding this clone: The antigen this receptor binds is unknown. No much larger clone exists at a distance of one base, and base qualities are not known.

From each donor, a single peripheral blood sample of about 110 mL on average was drawn into heparinised tubes. A BD FACSAria II and a panel including CD45RO, CCR7, CD25, CD127, CD95 and CD27 were used to sort naive, central memory, regulatory and stem cell-like memory CD4+ T cells. Purity was above 98% for every sorted population. PBMCs were isolated immediately by Lymphoprep density gradient centrifugation and stained directly without culture. So that batch effects would be minimized, each experiment stained and sorted samples in pairs, pairing one healthy donor with one patient. The V and J genes are TRBV7-9 and TRBJ2-1; the D region possibly corresponds to TRBD1 (5 bases align). This sequence was found in a man in his late teens or twenties with type 1 diabetes. Specimen: naive CD4+ T cells from blood. The cell subset or site label for this specimen denotes: true naive CD4+ T cells. The DNA sequence is as follows: TGTGCCAGCAGCTTAACAGGCAGCCGGTTCTTC. This gives the protein CASSLTGSRFF.